These 22 T cell receptor beta chains came from one sample sequenced in a study of identical twins. TCRdb reanalysed the 5' RACE reads using MiXCR and keeps one entry per CDR3 protein. The sample consists of about 240,000 distinct CDR3 sequences, 10% of them appearing once. Sequencing used memory T cells sorted from blood. Receptor source: a man aged 45-65 years in good health.

The chain has TRBV12-5 and TRBJ2-2; 8 positions match TRBD1. Trimming removed 5 bases from V and 2 bases from J; junction bases left unmatched: 10. The CDR3 contains 17 residues. CDR1 is LGHNT, CDR2 FRNRAP, per germline. The CDR3 sequence: CASGQGQGSSNTGELFF. The DNA of the CDR3 is TGTGCTAGTGGTCAAGGACAGGGTAGTTCCAACACCGGGGAGCTGTTTTTT.

This clonotype appeared a few times. The J gene is TRBJ2-1, the V gene TRBV11-2; 7 bases map to TRBD2. The CDR3 contains 14 residues. V trimming: 5 bases; J trimming: 9 bases; junction bases outside the gene matches: 10. Germline CDR1 and CDR2: SGHAT and FQNNGV. CDR3 in DNA: TGTGCCAGCAGCCTCCGGGAGGTCGCTGGTGAGCAGTTCTTC. This gives the protein CASSLREVAGEQFF.

This clonotype was counted ten times or more. The chain combines TRBV7-9 with TRBJ2-7; D is ambiguous. Germline-derived CDR1 and CDR2 are SEHNR and FQNEAQ (reference sequence). There are 15 residues in the CDR3. V shed 5 bases and J shed 5 bases, with 19 bases lying between them. Here the CDR3 DNA reads TGTGCCAGCAGCAGTCCTTCCGGGCGCCGCCACGAGCAGTACTTC. As protein: CASSSPSGRRHEQYF.

This rearrangement joins TRBV12-3 or TRBV12-4 to TRBJ2-2, with 10 bases fitting TRBD2. The CDR3 runs to 14 residues. The J segment lost 6 bases and the V segment lost 6 bases, leaving 4 bases of the junction unmatched. CDR3 bases: TGTGCCAGCAGGCTAGCGGGAGCCCCCGGGGAGCTGTTTTTT. As protein: CASRLAGAPGELFF.

This clonotype was picked up many times. The chain has TRBV4-3 and TRBJ2-7; the D gene is possibly TRBD2 (5 bases). Germline V CDR1 and CDR2: LGHNA, YSLEER. The CDR3 contains 16 residues. The germline V and J ends were trimmed by 1 base and 3 bases, with 16 bases remaining between them. CDR3 in amino acids: CASSQVPASTVYEQYF. CDR3 DNA sequence: TGCGCCAGCAGCCAAGTTCCCGCTAGCACGGTCTACGAGCAGTACTTC.

This clonotype was recorded a few times. This sequence joins TRBV6-2 or TRBV6-3 and TRBJ1-5, with D unresolved. V was pared by 4 bases and J by 0 bases, with 19 bases between. CDR1 and CDR2 (germline): MNHEY, SVGEGT. CDR3 size: 18 residues. This CDR3 reads CASSFAPGTFYSNQPQHF. The CDR3 DNA follows: TGTGCCAGCAGTTTTGCTCCAGGAACCTTCTATAGCAATCAGCCCCAGCATTTT.

The chain has TRBV5-1 and TRBJ2-2; D gene ambiguous. V lost 0 bases, J lost 6 bases, and 15 bases lay in between. CDR1 and CDR2 from the germline V gene are SGHRS and YFSETQ. This CDR3 region has 16 residues. The CDR3 here is CASSLAAHTYSGELFF. For the CDR3, the DNA is TGCGCCAGCAGCTTGGCCGCTCACACTTATTCCGGGGAGCTGTTTTTT.

This clonotype was seen at least ten times. V and J are TRBV6-1 and TRBJ1-5; D is possibly TRBD1 (5 bases). The CDR3 sequence is 13 residues long. Germline CDR1 MNHNS, CDR2 SASEGT. The V end lost 6 bases, the J end lost 4 bases, and 10 bases lay between the germline ends. CDR3 loop: CASSPDTNQPQHF. The CDR3 nucleotides are TGTGCCAGCAGCCCGGACACTAATCAGCCCCAGCATTTT.

This clonotype was detected only a few times. The gene calls are TRBV5-4 and TRBJ2-2, with unresolved D. The length of the CDR3 is 13 residues. CDR1 and CDR2 from the germline V gene are SGHNT and YYREEE (reference sequence). V lost 0 bases to trimming and J lost 7 bases, with 7 bases between them. In DNA form, the CDR3 reads TGTGCCAGCAGCTTGGAGCAGGACGGGGAGCTGTTTTTT. Encoded protein: CASSLEQDGELFF.

This clonotype was counted at least ten times. The J gene is TRBJ2-7, the V gene TRBV27, with TRBD2 matching 7 bases. The CDR3 sequence is 15 residues long. The V gene's germline CDR1 is MNHEY and CDR2 SMNVEV (reference sequence). V shed 5 bases and J 6 bases; nucleotides not matched to a gene: 13. CDR3 nucleotide sequence: TGTGCCAGCAGTCCCCTCGGGCCAGGGACTACCGAGCAGTACTTC. Translating gives CASSPLGPGTTEQYF.

This clonotype was seen only a few times. This sequence joins TRBV7-9 and TRBJ1-3, with 9 bases that match TRBD1. The trim removed 5 bases at V and 2 bases at J, leaving 4 bases unmatched. Germline V gene lookup returns CDR1 SEHNR and CDR2 FQNEAQ (reference sequence). CDR3 length equals 15 residues. This chain's CDR3 is CASSPGQGPGNTIYF. For the CDR3, the DNA is TGTGCCAGCAGCCCGGGACAGGGCCCTGGAAACACCATATATTTT.

The rearrangement joins TRBV20-1 to TRBJ2-5; D unclear. There are 14 residues in the CDR3. The V end lost 4 bases, the J end lost 3 bases, and 15 bases lay between the germline ends. CDR1 and CDR2 (germline): DFQATT, SNEGSKA (reference sequence). The CDR3: CSAKVGRVEETQYF. CDR3 in DNA: TGCAGTGCTAAAGTCGGAAGGGTCGAAGAGACCCAGTACTTC.

The chain couples TRBV12-3 or TRBV12-4 to TRBJ2-3, with D possibly TRBD2 on 6 matching bases. V lost 6 bases and J 4 bases, leaving 8 bases between the germline ends. The CDR3 is made up of 12 amino acids. The CDR3 DNA sequence: TGTGCCAGCAGGGGGACTTCAGATACGCAGTATTTT. Protein sequence: CASRGTSDTQYF.

The table lists this clonotype with many counts. The rearrangement joins TRBV18 to TRBJ1-1; D uncertain. V was cut by 0 bases and J by 11 bases, with 10 bases left in between. The CDR3 has 12 amino acids. Germline CDR1 KGHSH, CDR2 LQKENI. The chain's CDR3 is CASSPPDGGAFF. The DNA of the CDR3 is TGTGCCAGCTCACCACCGGACGGAGGGGCTTTCTTT.

In this sample, this clonotype turned up a few times. This chain links TRBV11-2 with TRBJ1-5; a weak D match, TRBD1 (6 bases). CDR3 length: 14 residues. The V end lost 5 bases, the J end lost 3 bases, and 11 bases lay between the germline ends. Germline lookup yields CDR1 SGHAT and CDR2 FQNNGV. CDR3 sequence reads: CASSRGDTNQPQHF. The CDR3 DNA reads as TGTGCCAGCAGCCGGGGGGACACCAATCAGCCCCAGCATTTT. Variable domain in full (rest from reference TRBV11-2 and TRBJ1-5): EAGVAQSPRYKIIEKRQSVAFWCNPISGHATLYWYQQILGQGPKLLIQFQNNGVVDDSQLPKDRFSAERLKGVDSTLKIQPAKLEDSAVYLCASSRGDTNQPQHFGDGTRLSIL.

This clonotype was observed a few times. V is TRBV20-1 and J is TRBJ2-1; 13 bases match TRBD2. Germline CDR1 and CDR2: DFQATT and SNEGSKA (reference sequence). Unmatched junction bases numbered 3, after V lost 4 bases and J lost 6 bases. This CDR3 region has 14 residues. DNA of the CDR3: TGCAGTGCTATGGGACTAGCGGGACTCAATGAGCAGTTCTTC. Its protein is CSAMGLAGLNEQFF.

This clonotype was detected ten times or more. CDR3 residues: CASSLTLLAGGPNTGELFF. The CDR3 region has the DNA TGCGCCAGCAGCTTGACCCTCCTAGCGGGAGGGCCTAACACCGGGGAGCTGTTTTTT. The gene calls are TRBV5-1 and TRBJ2-2; 12 nucleotides match TRBD2. CDR1 is SGHRS and CDR2 is YFSETQ in the germline V gene. The CDR3 contains 19 residues. J gave up 2 bases and V 1 base, and 9 bases lay outside the gene matches.

This clonotype was picked up many times. The chain links TRBV27 to TRBJ1-1, with D possibly TRBD1 on 6 matching bases. CDR3 size: 14 residues. V lost 5 bases and J 1 base, leaving 11 bases between the germline ends. Germline V gene sequence: CDR1 MNHEY, CDR2 SMNVEV (reference sequence). For the CDR3, the DNA is TGTGCCAGCAGTATACGGACAGAGAACACTGAAGCTTTCTTT. This translates into CASSIRTENTEAFF.

V is TRBV19 and J is TRBJ2-5; TRBD1 matches at 7 bases. Germline assignment: CDR1 LNHDA and CDR2 SQIVND (reference sequence). Unmatched junction bases numbered 8, after V lost 5 bases and J lost 5 bases. This CDR3 is 14 amino acids long. The CDR3 spells CASSLGGMEETQYF. CDR3 in DNA: TGTGCCAGTAGTCTAGGGGGCATGGAGGAGACCCAGTACTTC.

There are many counts of this clonotype. This chain connects TRBV18 to TRBJ2-7; TRBD2 matches at 7 bases. The germline gives CDR1 KGHSH, CDR2 LQKENI. V was pared by 3 bases and J by 0 bases, with 5 bases of the junction left unmatched. This CDR3 comprises 15 residues. CDR3 in DNA: TGTGCCAGCTCACCCCTAGCGGAGATCTCCTACGAGCAGTACTTC. Its translation: CASSPLAEISYEQYF.

At least ten counts were recorded for this clonotype. The chain couples TRBV20-1 to TRBJ1-3; D ambiguous. This CDR3 spans 13 amino acids. Between the trimmed V and J ends, which lost 7 bases and 4 bases, there was a span of 14 bases. Germline CDR1 and CDR2: DFQATT and SNEGSKA (reference sequence). The CDR3 region is CSVTGMPGNTIYF. The CDR3 DNA reads as TGCAGTGTCACGGGCATGCCGGGAAACACCATATATTTT.

This chain connects TRBV20-1 to TRBJ2-7; D unclear. Looked up from germline, CDR1 is DFQATT and CDR2 is SNEGSKA (reference sequence). Trimming left V 1 base short and J 6 bases short, with 10 bases between. This CDR3 is 12 amino acids long. CDR3 DNA: TGCAGTGCTAGAGGGAATACCCCCGAGCAGTACTTC. Translated: CSARGNTPEQYF.